This T cell receptor beta chain derives from a study of graft-versus-host responses after intestinal transplantation. Sequenced by immunoSEQ multiplex PCR; TCRdb stores in-frame clones only, minus some. The sample consists of roughly 130,000 clones, roughly 91% of them appearing once. Germline values: CDR1 SGHRS, CDR2 YFSETQ. V lost 4 bases to trimming and J lost 0 bases, with 13 bases between them. The CDR3 sequence is 15 residues long. About this clone: What it binds is unknown.

This rearrangement joins TRBV5-1 to TRBJ1-2; D possibly corresponds to TRBD1 (5 bases). This sequence was found in a human donor who received an intestinal transplant. The source was unstimulated CD4+ T cells sorted from spleen or lymph node cells, collected before intestinal transplant. CDR3 nucleotides: TGCGCCAGCAGCGGTCTGGGGGTAGCTAACTATGGCTACACCTTC. This gives the protein CASSGLGVANYGYTF.